A selection of T cell receptor beta chains follows, all from one sample in a study of shared clonotypes between healthy human individuals. The protocol was immunoSEQ multiplex PCR, while the TCRdb copy is restricted to in-frame clones and leaves out a portion. This table has approximately 1,500,000 clones, around 97% appearing once. Sequencing was performed on naive CD4+ T cells sorted from blood. All receptors derive from a man under 40 in good health. The CDR3 runs from the conserved cysteine through the conserved F or W. A D gene is named only where the DNA matches it firmly. For some rows the clone size is stated as once, few or many, or as a class when expanded; others skip it.

TRBD1	TRBV7-9	NA	TRBJ2-7	TGTGCCAGCAGCTTAGCCAGGGGGACAGGGCTCTACGAGCAGTACTTC	CASSLARGTGLYEQYF
NA	TRBV2	NA	TRBJ1-5	TGTGCCAGCAGTAGGGATCTTCAGCCCCAGCATTTT	CASSRDLQPQHF
TRBD2	TRBV7-6	NA	TRBJ2-1	TGTGCCAGCAGCTTAGCGTGGCTAGCGGGAGCAAATGAGCAGTTCTTC	CASSLAWLAGANEQFF
NA	TRBV5-1	NA	TRBJ2-1	TGCGCCAGCAGCCCTGAATCGGTGGCCGGTGAGCAGTTCTTC	CASSPESVAGEQFF
TRBD2	TRBV7-6	NA	TRBJ2-5	TGTGCCAGCGGTCCCGAGGTGAGCGGGATTGAGACCCAGTACTTC	CASGPEVSGIETQYF
TRBD1	TRBV4-3	NA	TRBJ2-1	TGCGCCAGCAGCCAAGAGGGACAGGGAGGGAATGAGCAGTTCTTC	CASSQEGQGGNEQFF
NA	TRBV13	NA	TRBJ2-1	TGTGCCAGCAGCCTAACCGCGCCCCGGAATGAGCAGTTCTTC	CASSLTAPRNEQFF
TRBD1	TRBV5-4	NA	TRBJ2-3	TGTGCCTCGGCAAGGACAGGGGGTAGAACAGATACGCAGTATTTT	CASARTGGRTDTQYF
NA	TRBV25-1	NA	TRBJ2-6	TGTGCCAGCAGTGCCTCTAGCGCTGGGGCCAACGTCCTGACTTTC	CASSASSAGANVLTF
TRBD2	TRBV5-5	NA	TRBJ2-1	TGTGCCAGCAGCTTTCTCGCGGGAGAAATTGGTGAGCAGTTCTTC	CASSFLAGEIGEQFF
NA	TRBV25-1	NA	TRBJ2-2	TGTGCCAGCAGTGAGCGATTCGGACAGTATGAGAAACCCGGGGAGCTGTTTTTT	CASSERFGQYEKPGELFF
NA	TRBV6-1	NA	TRBJ1-1	TGTGCCAGCGAGGAGGGCTTCAGGACTGAAGCTTTCTTT	CASEEGFRTEAFF
TRBD2	TRBV18	NA	TRBJ2-5	TGTGCCAGCTCACTTGGACTAGCGGGAGAGACCCAGTACTTC	CASSLGLAGETQYF
NA	TRBV7-2	few	TRBJ1-5	TGTGCCAGCAGCTTAGGAGGGATGAACAATCAGCCCCAGCATTTT	CASSLGGMNNQPQHF
TRBD2	TRBV28	NA	TRBJ2-2	TGTGCCAGCGGGACACTAGCGGGAGTTATCACCGGGGAGCTGTTTTTT	CASGTLAGVITGELFF
NA	TRBV21-1	NA	TRBJ1-1	TGTGCCAGCAGCAAAGAGGATTCGTCCCCTGAAGCTTTCTTT	CASSKEDSSPEAFF
TRBD2	TRBV7-9	NA	TRBJ2-7	TGTGCCAGCAGCTCCAGGACTAGCGGGAGCTACGAGCAGTACTTC	CASSSRTSGSYEQYF
NA	TRBV5-1	NA	TRBJ1-1	TGCGCCAGCAGTTATTATGCAGGGCCTGCTTTCTTT	CASSYYAGPAFF
TRBD2	TRBV10-3	NA	TRBJ2-2	TGTGCCATCAGTGAACGGACACTAGCGGGTGAGGCCGGGGAGCTGTTTTTT	CAISERTLAGEAGELFF
NA	TRBV9	NA	TRBJ1-1	TGTGCCAGCAGCCGTCAGGCCGCCGTCACTGAAGCTTTCTTT	CASSRQAAVTEAFF
TRBD2	TRBV9	once	TRBJ2-7	TGTGCCAGCAGCGTAGGGGCTAGCGGGCCCTACGAGCAGTACTTC	CASSVGASGPYEQYF
TRBD1	TRBV7-2	NA	TRBJ1-2	TGTGCCAGCAGCTTATATACAGGGGAGCACTATGGCTACACCTTC	CASSLYTGEHYGYTF
NA	TRBV7-9	once	TRBJ2-1	TGTGCCAGCAGCTCTGGGGCTACAGGAGGCTACAATGAGCAGTTCTTC	CASSSGATGGYNEQFF
NA	TRBV4-3	NA	TRBJ2-1	TGCGCCAGCAGTCGGACGGTCAACCCTCCATACAATGAGCAGTTCTTC	CASSRTVNPPYNEQFF
TRBD2	TRBV10-1	NA	TRBJ2-1	TGCGCCAGCAGTCGGGCGGGAGGGCAAAGTGAGCAGTTCTTC	CASSRAGGQSEQFF
TRBD1	TRBV5-1	NA	TRBJ1-3	TGCGCCAGCAGCGACGGGACAGGGGGACCCGGAAACACCATATATTTT	CASSDGTGGPGNTIYF
TRBD2	TRBV28	once	TRBJ2-7	TGTGCCAGCAGAGACCGACTAGCGGGCTCCTACGAGCAGTACTTC	CASRDRLAGSYEQYF
NA	TRBV29-1	NA	TRBJ1-4	TGCAGCGCTGGGCAAGAAAAACTGTTTTTT	CSAGQEKLFF
NA	TRBV5-1	NA	TRBJ1-1	TGCGCCAGCAACCAACCGAATACTGAAGCTTTCTTT	CASNQPNTEAFF
TRBD2	TRBV9	NA	TRBJ2-2	TGTGCCAGCAGGGTAGCGGGAGAGGCCGGGGAGCTGTTTTTT	CASRVAGEAGELFF
NA	TRBV6-1	NA	TRBJ1-1	TGTGCCGCCGCGGTGTCCCGCCTCGCTGAAGCTTTCTTT	CAAAVSRLAEAFF
TRBD2	TRBV2	NA	TRBJ2-5	TGTGCCAGCAGCCAACTAGCGGGAGTGGTTGAGACCCAGTACTTC	CASSQLAGVVETQYF
NA	TRBV2	NA	TRBJ2-2	TGTGCCAGCAGTGTGAATAGCCAGGCAAACACCGGGGAGCTGTTTTTT	CASSVNSQANTGELFF
NA	TRBV5-1	once	TRBJ2-5	TGCGCCAGCAGCTTGCAGATGATTCAAGAGACCCAGTACTTC	CASSLQMIQETQYF
NA	TRBV11-2	NA	TRBJ1-1	TGTGCCAGCAGCTTAGGGGGTAACACTGAAGCTTTCTTT	CASSLGGNTEAFF
TRBD1	TRBV6-1	NA	TRBJ2-2	TGTGCCAGCAGTGAAGCCGACAGGGGGCGGCCGAACACCGGGGAGCTGTTTTTT	CASSEADRGRPNTGELFF
TRBD2	TRBV7-9	NA	TRBJ2-3	TGTGCCAGCAGCCCCGGGACTAGCAGACTCACAGATACGCAGTATTTT	CASSPGTSRLTDTQYF
TRBD1	TRBV19	NA	TRBJ2-6	TGTGCCAGTACAAGGGACAGCCTATCTGGGGCCAACGTCCTGACTTTC	CASTRDSLSGANVLTF
NA	TRBV18	NA	TRBJ1-3	TGTGCCAGCTCACCACTGGAGAGCTCTGGAAACACCATATATTTT	CASSPLESSGNTIYF
NA	TRBV6-5	once	TRBJ2-7	TGTGCCAGCAGTTACTCGCCCGGTGCCGAGCAGTACTTC	CASSYSPGAEQYF
NA	TRBV18	NA	TRBJ1-1	TGTGCCAGCTCACCACTTGTGCTAGGTGGGGCTGGGAACACTGAAGCTTTCTTT	CASSPLVLGGAGNTEAFF
NA	TRBV18	NA	TRBJ2-5	TGTGCCAGCTCACTCTCGAAGGGGGGAGAGACCCAGTACTTC	CASSLSKGGETQYF
NA	TRBV11-2	NA	TRBJ1-5	TGTGCCAGCAGCCCTGGGACCGCCAAACGGCCCCAGCATTTT	CASSPGTAKRPQHF
NA	TRBV11-2	NA	TRBJ1-5	TGTGCCAGCAGCTCGTCAGGGTCCGGTCAGCCCCAGCATTTT	CASSSSGSGQPQHF
TRBD1	TRBV6-5	NA	TRBJ2-1	TGTGCCAGCAGTTACGGGACAGGGGTATACAATGAGCAGTTCTTC	CASSYGTGVYNEQFF
TRBD1	TRBV5-1	NA	TRBJ2-7	TGCGCCAGCAGCTTGGCCGGACAGGAAGTGGGGGAGCAGTACTTC	CASSLAGQEVGEQYF
NA	TRBV19	NA	TRBJ2-2	TGTGCCAGTAGTATAGGAACCGGGGAGCTGTTTTTT	CASSIGTGELFF
NA	TRBV28	NA	TRBJ2-3	TGTGCCAGCAGTGCCACGGATACGCAGTATTTT	CASSATDTQYF
TRBD2	TRBV4-2	once	TRBJ2-2	TGTGCCAGCAGCCCAGTTAACCAGCGGGAGTATGGCACCGGGGAGCTGTTTTTT	CASSPVNQREYGTGELFF
TRBD2	TRBV18	NA	TRBJ2-3	TGTGCCAGCTCACCACTTGCGGGACTAGTCACAGATACGCAGTATTTT	CASSPLAGLVTDTQYF
TRBD2	TRBV5-6	NA	TRBJ2-7	TGTGCCAGCAGCTTGGGGGCTAGCGGGAGTGTGTTTGGCTCCTACGAGCAGTACTTC	CASSLGASGSVFGSYEQYF
TRBD2	TRBV7-9	NA	TRBJ2-1	TGTGCCAGCAGCTTAGTTTTTGGGGAGTGGCTAGCGGTCTACAATGAGCAGTTCTTC	CASSLVFGEWLAVYNEQFF
NA	TRBV2	NA	TRBJ2-2	TGTGCCAGCAGTGAAAGGGGCGGTTCAAACACCGGGGAGCTGTTTTTT	CASSERGGSNTGELFF
TRBD2	TRBV11-2	NA	TRBJ2-1	TGTGCCAGCAGCTCGGGGGGTTATGTGCATGGTGAGCAGTTCTTC	CASSSGGYVHGEQFF
NA	TRBV5-4	NA	TRBJ2-5	TGTGCCAGCAGCTTGGACAGGCCCGGGACCCAGTACTTC	CASSLDRPGTQYF